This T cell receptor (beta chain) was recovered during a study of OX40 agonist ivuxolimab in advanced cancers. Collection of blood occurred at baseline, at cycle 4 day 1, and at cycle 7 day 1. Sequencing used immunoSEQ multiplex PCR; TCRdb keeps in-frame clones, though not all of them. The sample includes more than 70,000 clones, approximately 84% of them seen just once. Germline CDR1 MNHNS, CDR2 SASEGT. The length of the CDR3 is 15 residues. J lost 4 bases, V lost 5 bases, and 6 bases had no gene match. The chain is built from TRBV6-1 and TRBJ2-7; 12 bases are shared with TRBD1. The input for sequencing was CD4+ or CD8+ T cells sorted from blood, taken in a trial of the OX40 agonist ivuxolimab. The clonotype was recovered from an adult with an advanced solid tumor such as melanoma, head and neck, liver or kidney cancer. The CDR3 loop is CASSPGQGAAYEQYF. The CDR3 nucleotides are TGTGCCAGCAGTCCGGGACAGGGGGCTGCGTACGAGCAGTACTTC.